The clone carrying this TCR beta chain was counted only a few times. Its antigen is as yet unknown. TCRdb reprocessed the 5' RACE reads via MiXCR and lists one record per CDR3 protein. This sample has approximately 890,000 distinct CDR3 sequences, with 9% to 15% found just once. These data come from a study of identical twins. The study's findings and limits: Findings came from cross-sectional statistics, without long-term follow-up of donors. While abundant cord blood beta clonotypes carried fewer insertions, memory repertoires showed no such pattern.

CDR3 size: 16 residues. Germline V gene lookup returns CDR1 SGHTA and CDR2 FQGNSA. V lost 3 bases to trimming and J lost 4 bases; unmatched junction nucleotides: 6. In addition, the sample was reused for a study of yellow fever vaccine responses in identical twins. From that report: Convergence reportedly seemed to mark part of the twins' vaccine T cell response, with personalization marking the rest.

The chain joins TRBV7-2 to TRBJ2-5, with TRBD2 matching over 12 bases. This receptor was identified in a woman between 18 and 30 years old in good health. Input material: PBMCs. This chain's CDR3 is CASSFRLAGALETQYF. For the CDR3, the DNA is TGTGCCAGCAGCTTTAGACTAGCGGGGGCCCTAGAGACCCAGTACTTC.